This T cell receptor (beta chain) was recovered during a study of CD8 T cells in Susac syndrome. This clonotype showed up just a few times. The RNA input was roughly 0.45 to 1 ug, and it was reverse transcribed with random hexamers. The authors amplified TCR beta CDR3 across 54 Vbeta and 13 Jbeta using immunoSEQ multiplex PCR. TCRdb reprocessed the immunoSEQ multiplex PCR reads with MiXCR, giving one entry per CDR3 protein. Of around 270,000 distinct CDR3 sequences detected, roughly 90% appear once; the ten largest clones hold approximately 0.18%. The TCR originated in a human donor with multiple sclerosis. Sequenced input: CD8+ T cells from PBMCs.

The CDR3 loop is CASSLATANTEAFF. CDR3 coding DNA: TGTGCCAGCAGCTTAGCGACGGCCAACACTGAAGCTTTCTTT. The chain carries TRBV7-6 and TRBJ1-1, with D unclear. Per germline, CDR1 SGHVS and CDR2 FNYEAQ. Trimming took off 0 bases at V and 2 bases at J, with 7 bases between the two ends. The CDR3 is made up of 14 amino acids.